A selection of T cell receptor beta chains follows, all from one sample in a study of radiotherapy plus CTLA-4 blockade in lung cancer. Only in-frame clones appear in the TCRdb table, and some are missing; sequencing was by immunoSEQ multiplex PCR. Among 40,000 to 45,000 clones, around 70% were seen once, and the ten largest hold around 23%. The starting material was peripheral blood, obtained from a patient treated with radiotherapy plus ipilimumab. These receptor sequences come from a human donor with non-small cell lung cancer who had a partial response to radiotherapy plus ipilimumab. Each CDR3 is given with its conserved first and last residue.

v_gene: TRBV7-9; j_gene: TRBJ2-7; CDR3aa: CASSSTERGEQYF
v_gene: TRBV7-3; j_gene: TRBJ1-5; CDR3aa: CASSSWAGQPQHF
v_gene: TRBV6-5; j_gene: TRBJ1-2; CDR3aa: CASSSLNRGKGYTF
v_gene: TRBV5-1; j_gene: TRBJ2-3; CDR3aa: CASSLRGASDTQYF
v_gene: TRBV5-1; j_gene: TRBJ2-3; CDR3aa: CASSFDTGADTQYF
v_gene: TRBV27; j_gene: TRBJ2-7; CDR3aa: CASSYNRAGEQYF
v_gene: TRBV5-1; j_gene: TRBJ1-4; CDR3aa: CASGADPNNEKLFF
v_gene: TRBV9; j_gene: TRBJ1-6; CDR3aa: CASSGGGDNSPLHF
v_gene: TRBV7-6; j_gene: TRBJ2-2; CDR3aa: CASSFLAGGNTGELFF
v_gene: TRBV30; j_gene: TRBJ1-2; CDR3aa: CAWRYSINYGYTF
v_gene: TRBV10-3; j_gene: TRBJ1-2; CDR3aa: CAMQSGQGADGYTF
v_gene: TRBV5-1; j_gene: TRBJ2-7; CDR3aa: CASSGSPGGSYEQYF
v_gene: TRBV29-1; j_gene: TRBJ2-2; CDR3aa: CSGVGADFTGELFF
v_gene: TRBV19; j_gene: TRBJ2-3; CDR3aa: CASAGTYPNTQYF
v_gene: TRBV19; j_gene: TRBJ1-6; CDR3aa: CASSQRQGWSPLHF
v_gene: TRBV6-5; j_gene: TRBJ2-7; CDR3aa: CASSDRAVWLGEQYF
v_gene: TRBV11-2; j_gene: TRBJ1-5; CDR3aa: CASSRDRGQPQHF
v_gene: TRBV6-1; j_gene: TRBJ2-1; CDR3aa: CASRGLAVNYNEQFF
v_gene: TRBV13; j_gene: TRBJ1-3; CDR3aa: CASSLLRGSSGNTIYF
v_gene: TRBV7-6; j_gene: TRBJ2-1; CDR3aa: CASSLPRLAGGISSYNEQFF
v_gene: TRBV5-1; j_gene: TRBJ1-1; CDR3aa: CASSLVDGGTEAFF
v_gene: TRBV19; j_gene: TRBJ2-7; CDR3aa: CASRQESSTGEQYF
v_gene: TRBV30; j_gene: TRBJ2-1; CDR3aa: CAWSSPSAMVYNEQFF
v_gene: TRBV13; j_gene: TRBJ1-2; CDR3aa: CASSTLFPGVGNTNYGYTF